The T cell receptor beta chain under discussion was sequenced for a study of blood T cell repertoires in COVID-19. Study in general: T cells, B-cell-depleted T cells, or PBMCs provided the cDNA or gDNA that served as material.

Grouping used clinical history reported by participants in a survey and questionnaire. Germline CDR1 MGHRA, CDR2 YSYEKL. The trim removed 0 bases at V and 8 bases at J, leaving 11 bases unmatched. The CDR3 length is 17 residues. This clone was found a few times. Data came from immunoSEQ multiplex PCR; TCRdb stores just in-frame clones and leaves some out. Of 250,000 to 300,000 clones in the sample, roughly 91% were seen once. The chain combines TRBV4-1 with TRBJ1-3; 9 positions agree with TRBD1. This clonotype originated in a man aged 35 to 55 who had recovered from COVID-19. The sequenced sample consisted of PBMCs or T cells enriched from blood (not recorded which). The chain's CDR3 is CASSQDHRDRDSDTIYF. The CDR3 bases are TGCGCCAGCAGCCAAGATCACCGGGACAGGGACTCGGACACCATATATTTT.